This T cell receptor beta chain is from a study of beta chain features in type 1 diabetes. Broader study findings: Fewer junction insertions and more nucleotide deletions appeared in type 1 diabetes patients. Researchers report that Type 1 diabetes patients had moderately but significantly shorter TCRB CDR3s across all four CD4+ subsets. Shorter templates might be favored by PCR, equally in patients and controls.

Expressed TCRB transcripts were sequenced because the isolated RNA had all been reverse transcribed beforehand. TCRdb's copy holds only in-frame clones and misses some; the assay was immunoSEQ multiplex PCR. This sample has around 350,000 clones, with over 9.5% found just once. Germline CDR1 is GTSNPN and CDR2 is SVGIG (reference sequence). V lost 1 base and J lost 5; bases outside the gene matches: 2. The CDR3 length is 13 residues. This clone was seen a few times. What it binds is not known. This specimen includes other DNA sequences encoding the same CDR3. The source is a young man in good health. The gene calls are TRBV30 and TRBJ1-5; TRBD1 matches at 7 bases. Source material: naive CD4+ T cells from blood. In DNA form, the CDR3 reads TGTGCCTGGAGTGGGCAGGGGGATCAGCCCCAGCATTTT. This translates into CAWSGQGDQPQHF.